This TCR beta chain was sequenced in a study of T cell responses to AZD1222 COVID-19 vaccine. Points from the study as a whole: Two doses of AZD1222 preceded a rise in Spike-specific TCR breadth and depth. Only after the peak T cell response were repertoires sampled.

Germline CDR1 MGHRA, CDR2 YSYEKL. This CDR3 is 16 amino acids long. V gave up 2 bases and J gave up 0 bases, with 11 bases separating them. TCRdb's copy holds only in-frame clones and misses some; the assay was immunoSEQ multiplex PCR. The sample lists fewer than 110,000 clones, roughly nine tenths occurring once. Details on this clone: The antigen is not known.

The receptor comes from an adult in good health. The sample in question was peripheral blood, obtained on day 0 of AZD1222 vaccination. The chain joins TRBV4-1 to TRBJ2-4; the D gene is possibly TRBD2 (5 bases). The CDR3: CASSQRDLLAKNIQYF. The CDR3 DNA reads as TGCGCCAGCAGCCAACGGGATCTTCTAGCCAAAAACATTCAGTACTTC.